This T cell receptor beta chain was recovered during a study of beta chain features in type 1 diabetes. The CDR3 has 15 residues. J gave up 0 bases and V 3 bases, and 2 bases lay outside the gene matches. Germline CDR1 reads MDHEN; CDR2 reads SYDVKM. Expressed TCRB transcripts were sequenced because the isolated RNA had all been reverse transcribed beforehand. The average output of naive, central memory and regulatory T cell samples was 3.6 million or so reads. TCRdb's table, derived via immunoSEQ multiplex PCR, lists solely in-frame clones and lacks some. The data contain hundreds of thousands of clones, approximately 30% of them singletons.

The chain links TRBV28 to TRBJ2-3; 8 bases align to TRBD2. The source of this sequence is a young man in good health. Sequenced: naive CD4+ T cells from blood. The CDR3 coding sequence is TGTGCCAGCAGTTTTAGCGGGATGAGCACAGATACGCAGTATTTT. This codes for CASSFSGMSTDTQYF.